This T cell receptor beta chain appears in the sequencing data of a study of response to subunit inactivated influenza vaccine. Whole-study results and caveats: Only a handful of new T cells, the authors suggested, are recruited with each seasonal influenza vaccination.

V dropped 1 base and J dropped 14; count of bases not matched to a gene: 17. CDR1 and CDR2 (germline): SGHTA, FQGNSA. The length of the CDR3 is 17 residues. Via MiXCR, TCRdb re-called the RT-PCR reads, giving one row per CDR3 protein. The repertoire holds a few hundred thousand distinct CDR3 sequences, with roughly an eighth as singletons. Worth noting for this clonotype: The antigen remains undetermined.

This TCR came from a man aged 50-60 years who received an inactivated influenza vaccine. The chain joins TRBV7-2 to TRBJ1-6, with 7 nucleotides matching TRBD1. The material sequenced was non-naive T cells sorted from PBMCs, taken 14 days before vaccination. Here the CDR3 DNA reads TGTGCCAGCAGCTTAGGGGGCGGTTGGGGACAGACCCGCACCCTCCACTTT. Residues: CASSLGGGWGQTRTLHF.